The sequence of this T cell receptor (beta chain) was determined in a study of cytomegalovirus exposure and HLA in healthy donors (dated 2017 in TCRdb). As for the study more broadly: An earlier analysis of 550 to 700 of the donors reported more than 250 Gb of sequence data and 120 million or so unique TCR beta sequences from 150 million to 200 million T cells. The study was designed to test whether signatures of past pathogen exposure could be identified by cataloging public T cell receptors. A few DR-DQ haplotypes were handled as single units for association and clustering because linkage in the cohort was strong. A later analysis re-analyzed previously published TCR beta repertoires from approximately 670 donors and added high-resolution HLA genotyping to study TCR occurrence patterns. Besides the first cohort of 666 subjects, a separate validation cohort made up of some 110 different subjects was used. The genetic ancestry cluster associated with self-reported Caucasian donors included 80% to 90% of the 398 genotyped donors. A later genetic analysis used genome-wide SNP genotypes for about 65% of the 666 donors, treating that subset as a discovery cohort. All discovery cohort repertoires had been generated on a single sequencing platform. The number of donors typed differed by locus, with 629-630 for A, B, C, DRB1 and DQB1, 522 for DQA1, some 570 for DPA1, and approximately 470 for DPB1. HLA typing included class I and class II loci at four-digit resolution. An earlier analysis of about 620 of the donors applied high-throughput TCR beta sequencing to assess whether each TCR beta V gene segment acted as functional or pseudogenic. An early release covering just under 650 HLA-typed donors comprised around 300 gigabases of sequencing data and 85 million or so unique TCR sequences. Using immunosequencing, the study profiled T cell repertoires from around 680 subjects and related those repertoires to cytomegalovirus serostatus. In the later analysis, no new phenotypic data were used to find candidate immune exposures; instead, reliance was placed on TCR beta sequences and their occurrence across donors. To predict cytomegalovirus infection status, the study brought together high-throughput TCR immunosequencing, statistical association of individual TCRs with disease status, and machine learning. Across around 400 genotyped donors of the cohort, an average of roughly 250,000 unique TCR beta nucleotide sequences per donor were sequenced, and approximately 17% of those sequences were non-productive. Alongside the repertoire data, information on donor age, sex, ethnicity and CMV serostatus was compiled.

The cohort was made up of 500 to 850 healthy bone marrow donors. Cohort members were all nominally healthy when sampled, although unrecorded immune exposures were likely present. The donor was CMV seropositive and belonged to the group of a few hundred seropositive cohort members. Each donor provided a peripheral blood sample, and peripheral blood mononuclear cells were used for TCR beta sequencing. Genomic DNA was extracted from the blood cell samples with the Qiagen DNeasy Blood Extraction Kit. The paper's findings and limits, for the study overall: Most CMV-associated TCR beta chains appeared to be HLA-restricted in a later analysis, and the HLA associations seemed to be driven largely by CMV exposure. Linkage disequilibrium might explain the correlated functional status among segregating V segments, but an unknown experimental factor could not be ruled out. The study listed approximately 150 TCR beta chains as associated with cytomegalovirus. A cluster of highly shared sequence variants was judged likely to represent a technical artifact of the sequencing pipeline. In a later analysis, over 15,000 TCR beta sequences were associated with specific HLA alleles at a false discovery rate of 0.05. A further reported finding was that TCR beta sequences accurately predicted the HLA-A and HLA-B alleles for most subjects in the first cohort. Most TCR sequences were seen in very few donors, while some public TCRs were found in many individuals. The classifier was reported to diagnose cytomegalovirus status with high specificity and sensitivity in both the original and validation cohorts. Broadly in line with IMGT annotations, most TCR beta V segments showed up in productive rearrangements about 87% or about 30% of the time in an earlier analysis of a few hundred of the donors. HLA typing was unavailable for some donors at each locus, so association tests used only the typed subset. Roughly uniform sequencing depth across donors was assumed in presence/absence analyses, although this assumption may not hold. The cohort was sequenced for TCR beta chains only, and without alpha or paired-chain data the features that could be detected were limited. In a later analysis, several top co-occurrence clusters were reported to appear linked to parvovirus B19, influenza, CMV and Epstein-Barr virus. A later analysis found that TCR association rates varied across HLA loci, with DRB1 alleles showing the most associated TCRs and HLA-C alleles the fewest. According to a later genetic analysis, donors in an Asian-associated ancestry cluster had fewer N-insertions in productive TCRs than the approximately 670-donor mean. A few of the identified cytomegalovirus-associated TCR beta chains were confirmed in vitro to be specific for cytomegalovirus antigens. The authors suggested that the approach could potentially be extended to other disease states and immunological phenotypes. In a later analysis, HLA-associated TCR beta chains showed more clonal expansion and lower generation probabilities than non-associated chains that were equally common. The only immune exposure information available for the cohort was CMV serostatus. V-gene and J-gene trimming of TCR beta chains was associated with a missense DCLRE1C variant in a later genetic analysis, and the association was replicated in an independent cohort. Assigning TCR associations to individual alleles was difficult when HLA alleles, especially DR and DQ, strongly co-occurred. Because counts were too low, seventeen rarely observed V segments, including chromosome 9 orphons, were left out of the earlier analysis of some 640 of the donors.

Preparation of the library involved the immunoSEQ multiplex PCR assay. For the multiplex PCR, a mixture combining 60 forward primers for TCR Vbeta segments and 13 reverse primers for TCR Jbeta segments was used. The CDR3 region of rearranged TCR beta genes was amplified from genomic DNA with a multiplex PCR assay. On the Illumina HiSeq System, the amplified TCR beta libraries were sequenced as 87-base-pair reads. The published analysis was carried out like this. Across the roughly 600 repertoires, a later analysis counted roughly 77 million unique TCR beta chains, 8.5 million to 12 million of which were shared by at least two donors. To remove PCR and sequencing errors, raw reads were error-corrected and collapsed into unique sequences using a nearest-neighbor algorithm that merged closely related sequences. Alignment of CDR3 sequences to IMGT reference sequences was used to assign V, D and J gene segments. For a sequence to be retained, at least a six-nucleotide match to both a V gene segment and a J gene segment was required. A rearrangement was called productive if the CDR3 had no stop codons and remained in frame with V and J, and every other rearrangement was called non-productive. CDR3 was defined by IMGT convention, running from the second conserved V-encoded cysteine to the conserved J-encoded phenylalanine. The earlier analysis of about 640 of the donors excluded any sequence lacking an unambiguous match to a single V gene segment. An earlier analysis of almost 600 of the donors classified V segments as functional when productive rearrangements were above 56.7% and as segregating when the standard deviation between donors was above 5%. A statistical classification framework was built for diagnosing cytomegalovirus status from the catalog of TCR beta chain sequences. In a later analysis, V and J genes were assigned by comparing TCR nucleotide sequences against IMGT/GENE-DB human TR gene sequences. The TCRdist pipeline was used in a later analysis to assign CDR3 sequences and most-parsimonious VDJ recombination scenarios. A later analysis defined each TCR beta chain by its CDR3 amino acid sequence plus V-gene family, and excluded reads lacking a unique V-gene family. A later analysis removed roughly 590 highly shared, low-generation-probability nucleotide sequences to deal with suspected cross-contamination and a sequencing artifact. In a later analysis, a clonal expansion index was calculated for each public chain from normalized within-repertoire ranks of inferred template counts. In a later analysis, generation probabilities were computed with a VDJ recombination model fitted to out-of-frame rearrangements, and the resulting probabilities were checked against IGoR. In a later analysis, TCR-TCR, TCR-HLA and TCR-CMV co-occurrence was scored with hypergeometric tests, and a repertoire-size bias correction was applied to TCR pairs. False discovery rates were estimated in a later analysis by permuting HLA or CMV assignments 20 times. In a later analysis, co-occurring TCRs were grouped with DBSCAN, and TCRdist sequence similarity was added when clustering was performed within HLA-allele-positive subsets. Co-occurrence clustering excluded repertoires with fewer than 30,000 or more than 120,000 public chains, plus five with anomalous nucleotide sharing. The table was pulled from immuneACCESS by TCRdb, which kept in-frame rearrangements only. Such tables lose some clones; where checked, under half of the loss comes from unresolved V genes, and the rest has no known cause. From that table come the V and J calls and clone size; the DNA was used to work out D and trimming. The sample contains 110,000 or so clones, around 77% of them found a single time. The ten biggest clones cover 5.4% of the sample.

Worth noting for this clone: What antigen it recognizes has not been identified. No base quality information exists; no much larger clone differs at one position.

This sequence was found in a woman aged 25 to 39 in good health and CMV-seropositive. Sequencing used PBMCs.

Here is the DNA: TGTGCCATCAGTGGAGGGCTTGAACCCAACGAGCAGTACTTC. This is translated as CAISGGLEPNEQYF. The chain links TRBV10-3 with TRBJ2-7; a tentative D call is TRBD2 (5 bases match). From the cysteine up to the phenylalanine, the CDR3 has a length of 14 residues. Here the CDR3 DNA is all that survives: 42 bases in frame from base 1. The CDR1 and CDR2 encoded by the germline V gene are ENHRY and SYGVKD. Trimming removed 4 bases from V and 5 bases from J, leaving 15 bases between the germline ends.